This is a list of T cell receptor beta chains from one sample in a study of blood T cell repertoires in COVID-19. Clones were sequenced by immunoSEQ multiplex PCR, and TCRdb holds only the in-frame ones, with some missing. The sample carries tens of thousands of clones, around 76% recorded once. Input material: peripheral blood. These receptors came from a human donor in a cohort sampled during active COVID-19. The CDR3 runs from the conserved cysteine through the conserved F or W. D genes are given only for firm matches. Size tells how often a clone was seen (once, few, many) or the class of an expanded clone, and some rows leave it out.

d_call,clone_size,v_call,j_call,cdr3_aa,cdr3_nt
-,-,TRBV7-8,TRBJ1-2,CASSLAGSYGYTF,TGTGCCAGCAGCTTAGCCGGTTCCTATGGCTACACCTTC
-,-,TRBV6-5,TRBJ2-7,CASSYSWQGSHEQYF,TGTGCCAGCAGTTACTCTTGGCAGGGGAGTCACGAGCAGTACTTC
TRBD2,-,TRBV19,TRBJ2-1,CASSSPHSGGTNEQFF,TGTGCCAGTAGTAGCCCGCACAGCGGGGGGACCAATGAGCAGTTCTTC
TRBD1,-,TRBV11-2,TRBJ2-7,CASSTTGAYEQYF,TGTGCCAGCAGCACGACAGGGGCCTACGAGCAGTACTTC
-,-,TRBV5-1,TRBJ1-6,CASSLALGAENSPLHF,TGCGCCAGCAGCTTGGCCCTGGGGGCTGAGAATTCACCCCTCCACTTT
-,few,TRBV4-1,TRBJ1-2,CASSQDSVGYYGYTF,TGCGCCAGCAGCCAAGATAGTGTGGGCTACTATGGCTACACCTTC
TRBD1,-,TRBV7-9,TRBJ1-1,CASSLGQGDTEAFF,TGTGCCAGCAGCTTAGGCCAGGGGGACACTGAAGCTTTCTTT
TRBD1,-,TRBV15,TRBJ1-4,CATSRSRQGSVEKLFF,TGTGCCACCAGCAGATCGCGACAGGGGTCGGTTGAAAAACTGTTTTTT
TRBD2,-,TRBV20-1,TRBJ2-1,CSARVGGAKIF,TGCAGTGCTCGGGTCGGGGGGGCCAAAATCTTC
TRBD2,few,TRBV4-1,TRBJ2-7,CASSQGLLAGSYEQYF,TGCGCCAGCAGCCAAGGGCTTCTAGCGGGGTCCTACGAGCAGTACTTC
-,once,TRBV19,TRBJ2-6,CASSIGVRAGANVLTF,TGTGCCAGTAGTATAGGTGTCCGCGCTGGGGCCAACGTCCTGACTTTC
-,-,TRBV7-6,TRBJ2-1,CASSLNYGGTYNEQFF,TGTGCCAGCAGCTTAAACTATGGGGGGACCTACAATGAGCAGTTCTTC
-,-,TRBV10-3,TRBJ1-1,CAIGSGLTEAFF,TGTGCCATCGGGTCGGGGTTAACTGAAGCTTTCTTT
TRBD1,-,TRBV6-5,TRBJ1-1,CASKVQGAVTEAFF,TGTGCCAGCAAAGTACAGGGGGCGGTCACTGAAGCTTTCTTT
-,-,TRBV3-1/TRBV3-2,TRBJ1-1,CASSGRTEAFF,TGTGCCAGCAGTGGCAGGACTGAAGCTTTCTTT
-,-,TRBV9,TRBJ1-6,CASSVTGSGNSPLHF,TGTGCCAGCAGCGTCACAGGGTCGGGGAATTCACCCCTCCACTTT
-,-,TRBV11-2,TRBJ2-5,CASSQTLGQKTQYF,TGTGCCAGCAGCCAGACCCTTGGGCAAAAGACCCAGTACTTC
TRBD1,-,TRBV7-2,TRBJ1-5,CASSSRQGGLAPQHF,TGTGCCAGCAGCTCCCGACAGGGGGGTTTGGCGCCCCAGCATTTT
-,-,TRBV21-1,TRBJ2-1,CASSRSFSGTNEQFF,TGTGCCAGCAGCCGATCCTTTAGCGGTACCAATGAGCAGTTCTTC
-,-,TRBV28,TRBJ2-1,CASTWGLVGDNEQFF,TGTGCCAGCACCTGGGGACTGGTAGGGGACAATGAGCAGTTCTTC
TRBD1,-,TRBV5-1,TRBJ1-1,CASSLRQGATEAFF,TGCGCCAGCAGCTTGCGACAGGGGGCCACTGAAGCTTTCTTT
-,-,TRBV5-3,TRBJ2-2,CARSGEPGVTGELFF,TGTGCCAGAAGCGGCGAGCCTGGAGTCACCGGGGAGCTGTTTTTT